Below are 26 T cell receptor beta chains sequenced from a single sample in a study of patients and donors after allogeneic stem cell transplantation. TCRdb fed the RT-PCR reads into MiXCR, producing one record per CDR3 protein. The table has 190,000 or so distinct CDR3 sequences, over 30% seen once. Sequencing was performed on blood, either unsorted or a sorted T cell fraction (not recorded which). Receptors were obtained from a human donor who was either an allogeneic HSCT recipient or a stem cell or donor lymphocyte infusion donor (not recorded which). It is not recorded whose cells these are; they may come from a transplant donor.

This sequence joins TRBV18 and TRBJ1-2, with D unclear. This CDR3 region has 14 residues. Per germline, CDR1 KGHSH and CDR2 LQKENI. V lost 2 bases to trimming and J lost 0 bases, with 7 bases between them. The CDR3 DNA follows: TGTGCCAGCTCACCAACCGGGGCTAACTATGGCTACACCTTC. It encodes CASSPTGANYGYTF.

The genes are TRBV6-6 and TRBJ1-2; no definite D call. The ends were cut back, 5 bases at V and 8 bases at J, with 12 bases in the middle. The germline gives CDR1 MNHNY, CDR2 SVGAGI (reference sequence). The CDR3 covers 12 residues. The CDR3 here is CASSEDAAGYTF. As DNA, the CDR3 is TGTGCCAGCAGTGAGGACGCGGCGGGCTACACCTTC.

This clonotype was counted between two and nine times. The rearrangement joins TRBV7-6 to TRBJ1-1; D ambiguous. CDR3 size: 16 residues. The V gene lost 3 bases and the J gene lost 1 base, with 15 bases spanning the gap. Germline values: CDR1 SGHVS, CDR2 FNYEAQ. CDR3 coding DNA: TGTGCCAGCAGCTTTTCCCCTTGGCGATCGAACACTGAAGCTTTCTTT. This gives the protein CASSFSPWRSNTEAFF. Full variable domain (missing parts from reference TRBV7-6 and TRBJ1-1): GAGVSQSPRYKVTKRGQDVALRCDPISGHVSLYWYRQALGQGPEFLTYFNYEAQQDKSGLPNDRFSAERPEGSISTLTIQRTEQRDSAMYRCASSFSPWRSNTEAFFGQGTRLTVV.

This clonotype showed up just a few times. The gene calls are TRBV6-6 and TRBJ1-2, with D unclear. CDR1 MNHNY and CDR2 SVGAGI come from the germline V gene (reference sequence). CDR3 size: 13 residues. Trimming removed 6 bases from V and 4 bases from J, with 12 bases in between. The CDR3 protein is CASSSPGLYGYTF. The CDR3 region has the DNA TGTGCCAGCAGCTCCCCCGGGCTCTATGGCTACACCTTC.

The rearrangement uses TRBV10-1 and TRBJ2-7; D may be TRBD1 (6 bases). Germline CDR1 reads WNHNN; CDR2 reads SYGVQD (reference sequence). V lost 4 bases and J lost 7, with 14 bases in between. CDR3 length: 13 residues. This chain's CDR3 is CASSGTVYGEQYF. In DNA form, the CDR3 reads TGCGCCAGCAGTGGGACAGTGTACGGAGAGCAGTACTTC.

This clonotype was seen a handful of times. The V and J genes are TRBV7-2 and TRBJ1-1; D perhaps matches TRBD1 (5 bases). V shed 5 bases and J shed 4 bases, with 17 bases lying between them. Germline V gene lookup returns CDR1 SGHTA and CDR2 FQGNSA. CDR3 length equals 15 residues. CDR3 nucleotides: TGTGCCAGCAGCCAATGGGTGGGGGATGGCACTGAAGCTTTCTTT. Residues: CASSQWVGDGTEAFF.

The genes are TRBV5-1 and TRBJ2-5, with a possible D match to TRBD1 (5 bases). V lost 2 bases to trimming and J lost 3 bases, with 14 bases between them. This CDR3 contains 15 residues. Germline lookup yields CDR1 SGHRS and CDR2 YFSETQ. The CDR3 spells CASSLGPGFEETQYF. The CDR3 bases are TGCGCCAGCAGCTTAGGGCCAGGGTTTGAAGAGACCCAGTACTTC.

This clonotype turned up a few times. V gene TRBV7-9 combines with J gene TRBJ2-3; D call uncertain. This CDR3 region has 11 residues. V was shortened by 6 bases and J by 6 bases, with 7 bases between the two germline ends. Germline CDR1 is SEHNR and CDR2 is FQNEAQ (reference sequence). CDR3: CASRVGDTQYF. The DNA for the CDR3 is TGTGCCAGCAGAGTTGGGGATACGCAGTATTTT. The entire variable domain, with the rest obtained from reference TRBV7-9 and TRBJ2-3, is as follows: DTGVSQNPRHKITKRGQNVTFRCDPISEHNRLYWYRQTLGQGPEFLTYFQNEAQLEKSRLLSDRFSAERPKGSFSTLEIQRTEQGDSAMYLCASRVGDTQYFGPGTRLTVL.

This chain connects TRBV19 to TRBJ1-6; weak D call: TRBD1 (6 bases). CDR3 length equals 11 residues. The ends were cut back, 5 bases at V and 14 bases at J, with 10 bases in the middle. From germline, CDR1 is LNHDA and CDR2 SQIVND (reference sequence). The CDR3 DNA reads as TGTGCCAGTAGTCAGGACAGTGCCCTCCACTTT. Protein sequence: CASSQDSALHF. Complete variable domain (other parts from reference TRBV19 and TRBJ1-6): DGGITQSPKYLFRKEGQNVTLSCEQNLNHDAMYWYRQDPGQGLRLIYYSQIVNDFQKGDIAEGYSVSREKKESFPLTVTSAQKNPTAFYLCASSQDSALHFGNGTRLTVT.

A few counts support this clonotype. The rearrangement uses TRBV24-1 and TRBJ1-2; D is possibly TRBD1 (5 bases). This CDR3 contains 14 residues. Germline V lookup: CDR1 KGHDR, CDR2 SFDVKD. Trimming stripped 2 bases from V and 4 bases from J, with 10 bases between. The CDR3 spells CATSDWDGLYGYTF. The CDR3 DNA reads as TGTGCCACCAGTGATTGGGACGGACTCTATGGCTACACCTTC.

In this sample, this clonotype turned up a few times. The chain joins TRBV10-3 to TRBJ2-7, with D possibly matching TRBD1 (6 bases). CDR1 and CDR2 from the germline V gene are ENHRY and SYGVKD. Trimming removed 6 bases from V and 3 bases from J, with 12 bases in between. The CDR3 loop spans 13 amino acids. CDR3: CAIRPGVGYEQYF. The DNA for the CDR3 is TGTGCCATCAGGCCAGGGGTAGGCTACGAGCAGTACTTC.

V usage is TRBV27 and J usage is TRBJ1-2; D is perhaps TRBD1 (6 bases). The CDR3 covers 13 residues. Germline CDR1 reads MNHEY; CDR2 reads SMNVEV (reference sequence). Trimming left V 6 bases short and J 5 bases short, with 13 bases between. The CDR3 region is CASSQGRGYGYTF. For the CDR3, the DNA is TGTGCCAGCAGCCAGGGGCGAGGTTATGGCTACACCTTC.

J is TRBJ1-2 and V is TRBV15; D perhaps matches TRBD1 (5 bases). Germline values: CDR1 LNHNV, CDR2 YYDKDF (reference sequence). The CDR3 spans 16 residues. The V end lost 3 bases, the J end lost 7 bases, and 21 bases lay between the germline ends. For the CDR3, the DNA is TGTGCCACCAGCAGGTCCACCGGGACCTACTACGGTGGCTACACCTTC. Amino acid sequence: CATSRSTGTYYGGYTF.

V is TRBV5-1 and J is TRBJ1-2; 10 bases are a match to TRBD1. The CDR3 is 17 amino acids. The V gene's germline CDR1 is SGHRS and CDR2 YFSETQ. Trimming cost V 0 bases and J 2 bases; bases outside gene matches: 7. CDR3 bases: TGCGCCAGCAGCTTGGCCGGGGGACAGGGGAAAAACTATGGCTACACCTTC. It is translated as CASSLAGGQGKNYGYTF.

This clonotype showed up just a few times. The rearrangement joins TRBV5-1 to TRBJ1-4; D is uncertain. The CDR3 runs to 13 residues. The V and J ends lost 7 bases and 3 bases respectively, with 10 bases between them. Germline V CDR1 and CDR2: SGHRS, YFSETQ. The CDR3 reads CASCESSNEKLFF. The DNA of the CDR3 is TGCGCCAGCTGCGAGTCCTCTAATGAAAAACTGTTTTTT.

The rearrangement joins TRBV5-1 to TRBJ1-1; D is unresolved. Trimming cost V 4 bases and J 1 base, with 11 bases left between them. Looked up from germline, CDR1 is SGHRS and CDR2 is YFSETQ. This CDR3 is built from 14 residues. The CDR3 DNA follows: TGCGCCAGCAGCGAACTACGGGAGAACACTGAAGCTTTCTTT. Translating it yields CASSELRENTEAFF.

DNA for the CDR3: TGTGCCAGCAGTTTACGCCCTTACGAGCAGTACTTC. This gives the protein CASSLRPYEQYF. The rearrangement uses TRBV12-3 or TRBV12-4 and TRBJ2-7; D gene ambiguous. This CDR3 is built from 12 residues. Trimming shortened V by 2 bases and J by 4 bases, and 6 bases separated the two germline ends.

The chain carries TRBV7-8 and TRBJ2-3; maybe TRBD1 (6 bases). From germline, CDR1 is SGHVS and CDR2 FQNEAQ. The CDR3 has 15 residues. The V gene lost 0 bases and the J gene lost 2 bases, with 9 bases spanning the gap. The CDR3 reads CASSLAQGITDTQYF. The CDR3 region has the DNA TGTGCCAGCAGCTTAGCGCAGGGGATCACAGATACGCAGTATTTT.

Only a few counts were recorded for this clonotype. V and J are TRBV27 and TRBJ1-1, with 8 bases matching TRBD1. Per the germline V gene, CDR1 is MNHEY and CDR2 is SMNVEV (reference sequence). The CDR3 loop spans 13 amino acids. V dropped 5 bases and J dropped 4; count of bases not matched to a gene: 3. CDR3 sequence: CASSKTGGTEAFF. The CDR3 coding sequence is TGTGCCAGCAGTAAAACAGGGGGCACTGAAGCTTTCTTT.

The chain joins TRBV5-1 to TRBJ1-3; 7 positions agree with TRBD1. This CDR3 is built from 16 residues. Germline V gene sequence: CDR1 SGHRS, CDR2 YFSETQ. V shed 4 bases, J shed 4 bases, and the junction held 11 bases outside the gene matches. CDR3 coding DNA: TGCGCCAGCAGCACGGGACAGACTGACTCCGGAAACACCATATATTTT. Protein product: CASSTGQTDSGNTIYF. The complete variable domain, with remaining parts taken from reference TRBV5-1 and TRBJ1-3, reads KAGVTQTPRYLIKTRGQQVTLSCSPISGHRSVSWYQQTPGQGLQFLFEYFSETQRNKGNFPGRFSGRQFSNSRSEMNVSTLELGDSALYLCASSTGQTDSGNTIYFGEGSWLTVV.

The chain couples TRBV20-1 to TRBJ1-2; 12 bases are a match to TRBD1. This CDR3 comprises 17 residues. Germline V CDR1 and CDR2: DFQATT, SNEGSKA (reference sequence). V trimming: 0 bases; J trimming: 6 bases; junction bases outside the gene matches: 11. CDR3 sequence (DNA): TGCAGTGCTAGAGATTTTGGGGACAGGGGGCGAGGAGATGGCTACACCTTC. Translated: CSARDFGDRGRGDGYTF.

There are a few counts of this clonotype. The chain has TRBV5-1 and TRBJ1-1; tentative D call: TRBD1 (6 bases). Between the trimmed V and J ends, which lost 2 bases and 1 base, there was a span of 9 bases. CDR1 and CDR2 (germline): SGHRS, YFSETQ. CDR3 length: 14 residues. The CDR3 reads CASSFGTQNTEAFF. The CDR3 DNA follows: TGCGCCAGCAGCTTCGGGACACAGAACACTGAAGCTTTCTTT.

The rearrangement joins TRBV28 to TRBJ2-3, with D perhaps TRBD2 (6 bases). The germline V gene has CDR1 MDHEN and CDR2 SYDVKM. This CDR3 is 19 amino acids long. The ends were cut back, 3 bases at V and 2 bases at J, with 24 bases in the middle. The CDR3 sequence: CASSFPSRDPEGFTDTQYF. The CDR3 DNA sequence: TGTGCCAGCAGTTTTCCCTCGCGCGACCCGGAGGGATTCACAGATACGCAGTATTTT.

This clonotype was counted a single time. This chain uses TRBV4-2 with TRBJ2-4; 10 bases fit TRBD2. The CDR3 has 16 amino acids. The J segment lost 10 bases and the V segment lost 8 bases, leaving 17 bases of the junction unmatched. From germline, CDR1 is LGHNA and CDR2 YNFKEQ. This CDR3 reads CASSTETTSGDPIQYF. In DNA form, the CDR3 reads TGTGCCAGCTCTACCGAAACCACTAGCGGGGATCCTATTCAGTACTTC.

CDR3 nucleotides: TGTGCCAGCAGCTCTGTGCCTAGCGGGGGGCTGGGAGATACGCAGTATTTT. Protein sequence: CASSSVPSGGLGDTQYF. The chain carries TRBV7-3 and TRBJ2-3; 11 nucleotides agree with TRBD2. The CDR3 spans 17 residues. The ends lost 4 bases at V and 5 bases at J; junction bases unmatched: 11. Germline values: CDR1 SGHTA, CDR2 FQGTGA.

The CDR3 region is CASSLSQLSEQYF. The CDR3 DNA reads TGCGCCAGCAGCTTGTCTCAGCTCTCCGAGCAGTACTTC. The V and J genes are TRBV5-1 and TRBJ2-7; D ambiguous. The CDR3 sequence is 13 residues long. V lost 1 base and J 6 bases, leaving 11 bases between the germline ends. Looked up from germline, CDR1 is SGHRS and CDR2 is YFSETQ.